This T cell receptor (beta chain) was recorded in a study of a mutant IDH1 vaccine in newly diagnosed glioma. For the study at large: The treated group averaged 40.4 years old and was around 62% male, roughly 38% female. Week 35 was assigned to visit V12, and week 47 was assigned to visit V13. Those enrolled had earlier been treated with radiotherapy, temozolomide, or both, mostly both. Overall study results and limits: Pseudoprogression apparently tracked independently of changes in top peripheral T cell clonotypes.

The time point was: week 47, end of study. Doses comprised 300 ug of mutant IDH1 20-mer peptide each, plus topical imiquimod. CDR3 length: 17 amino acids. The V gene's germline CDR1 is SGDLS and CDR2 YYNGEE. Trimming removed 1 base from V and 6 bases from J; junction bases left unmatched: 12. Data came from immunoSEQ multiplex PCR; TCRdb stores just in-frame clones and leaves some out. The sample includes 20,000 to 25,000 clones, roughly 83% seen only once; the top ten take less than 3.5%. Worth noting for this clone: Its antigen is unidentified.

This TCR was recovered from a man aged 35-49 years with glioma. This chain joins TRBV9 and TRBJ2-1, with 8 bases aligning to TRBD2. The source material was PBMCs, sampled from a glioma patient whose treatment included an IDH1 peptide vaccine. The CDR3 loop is CASSVSIGTRAFNEQFF. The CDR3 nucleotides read TGTGCCAGCAGCGTAAGTATTGGGACTAGAGCTTTCAATGAGCAGTTCTTC.